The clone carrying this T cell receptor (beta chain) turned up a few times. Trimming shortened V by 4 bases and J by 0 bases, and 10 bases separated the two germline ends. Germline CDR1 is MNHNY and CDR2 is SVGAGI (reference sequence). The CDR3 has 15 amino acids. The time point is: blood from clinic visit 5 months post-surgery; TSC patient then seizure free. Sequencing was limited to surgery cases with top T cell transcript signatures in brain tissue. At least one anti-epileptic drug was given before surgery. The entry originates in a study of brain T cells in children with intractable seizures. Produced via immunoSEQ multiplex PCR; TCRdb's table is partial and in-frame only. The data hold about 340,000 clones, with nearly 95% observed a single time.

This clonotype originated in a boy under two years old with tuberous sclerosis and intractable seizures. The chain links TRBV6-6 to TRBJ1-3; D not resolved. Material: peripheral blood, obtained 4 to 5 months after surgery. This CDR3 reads CASSFLGSSGNTIYF. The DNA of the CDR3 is TGTGCCAGCAGTTTTCTCGGGAGCTCTGGAAACACCATATATTTT.